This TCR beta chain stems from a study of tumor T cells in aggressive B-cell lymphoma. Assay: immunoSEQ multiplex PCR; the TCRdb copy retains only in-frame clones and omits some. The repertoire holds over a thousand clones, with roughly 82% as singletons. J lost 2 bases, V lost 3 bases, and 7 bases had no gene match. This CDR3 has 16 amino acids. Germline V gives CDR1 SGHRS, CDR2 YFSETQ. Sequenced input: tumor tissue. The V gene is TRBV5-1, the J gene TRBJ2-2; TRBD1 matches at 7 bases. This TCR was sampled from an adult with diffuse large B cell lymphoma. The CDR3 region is CASSSGDRVNTGELFF. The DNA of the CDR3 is TGCGCCAGCAGCTCTGGCGACAGGGTTAACACCGGGGAGCTGTTTTTT.